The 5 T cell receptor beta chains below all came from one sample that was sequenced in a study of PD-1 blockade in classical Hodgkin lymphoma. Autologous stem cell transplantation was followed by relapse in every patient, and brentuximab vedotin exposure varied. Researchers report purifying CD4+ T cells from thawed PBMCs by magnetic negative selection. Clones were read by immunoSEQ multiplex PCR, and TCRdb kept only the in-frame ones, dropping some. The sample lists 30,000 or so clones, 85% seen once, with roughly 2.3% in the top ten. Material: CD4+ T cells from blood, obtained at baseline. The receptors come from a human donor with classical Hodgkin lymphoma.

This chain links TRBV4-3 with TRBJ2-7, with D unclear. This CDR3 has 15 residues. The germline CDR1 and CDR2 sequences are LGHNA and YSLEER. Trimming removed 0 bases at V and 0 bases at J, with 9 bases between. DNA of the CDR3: TGCGCCAGCAGCCAAGATTACAGTAGCTCCTACGAGCAGTACTTC. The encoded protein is CASSQDYSSSYEQYF.

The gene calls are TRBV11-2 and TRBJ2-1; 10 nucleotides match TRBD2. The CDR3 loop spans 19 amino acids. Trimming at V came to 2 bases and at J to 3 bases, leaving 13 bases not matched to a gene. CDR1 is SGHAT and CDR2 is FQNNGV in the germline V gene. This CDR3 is CASSLRLAGVPNRYNEQFF. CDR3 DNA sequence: TGTGCCAGCAGCTTAAGGCTAGCGGGAGTTCCGAACCGCTACAATGAGCAGTTCTTC.

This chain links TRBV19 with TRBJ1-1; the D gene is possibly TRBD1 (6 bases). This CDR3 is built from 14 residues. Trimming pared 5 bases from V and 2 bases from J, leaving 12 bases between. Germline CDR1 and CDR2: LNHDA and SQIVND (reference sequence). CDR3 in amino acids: CASSPRTDNTEAFF. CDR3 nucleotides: TGTGCCAGTAGTCCCCGGACAGATAACACTGAAGCTTTCTTT.

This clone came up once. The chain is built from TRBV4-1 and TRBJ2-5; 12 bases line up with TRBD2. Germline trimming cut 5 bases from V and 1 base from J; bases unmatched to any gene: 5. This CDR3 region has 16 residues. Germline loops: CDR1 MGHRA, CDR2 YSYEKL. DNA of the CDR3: TGCGCCAGCAGCAGCGGACTAGCGGGACTCCAAGAGACCCAGTACTTC. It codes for CASSSGLAGLQETQYF.

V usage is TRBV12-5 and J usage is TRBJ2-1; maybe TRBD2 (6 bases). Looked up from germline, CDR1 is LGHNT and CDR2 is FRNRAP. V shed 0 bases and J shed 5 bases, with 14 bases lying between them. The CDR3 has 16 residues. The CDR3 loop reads CASGLVLGSGDNEQFF. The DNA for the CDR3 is TGTGCTAGTGGTTTGGTACTTGGTAGCGGAGACAATGAGCAGTTCTTC. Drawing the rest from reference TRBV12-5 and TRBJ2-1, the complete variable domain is DARVTQTPRHKVTEMGQEVTMRCQPILGHNTVFWYRQTMMQGLELLAYFRNRAPLDDSGMPKDRFSAEMPDATLATLKIQPSEPRDSAVYFCASGLVLGSGDNEQFFGPGTRLTVL.